This T cell receptor beta chain was retrieved from a study of shared clonotypes between healthy human individuals. Produced via immunoSEQ multiplex PCR; TCRdb's table is partial and in-frame only. The sample consists of 2 million to 3 million clones, approximately 93% of them appearing once. V was cut by 7 bases and J by 2 bases, with 12 bases left in between. The germline V gene encodes CDR1 MNHNS and CDR2 SASEGT. There are 13 residues in the CDR3. The clonotype comes from a man in his late teens or twenties in good health. Some clones in this sample may be carry-over from other donors' samples. Material: naive CD4+ T cells from PBMCs. Subset given: CD45RA+ positively selected. The rearrangement links TRBV6-1 to TRBJ2-7; no clear D. The CDR3 loop reads CASIPSGTYEQYF. In DNA form, the CDR3 reads TGTGCCAGCATACCTAGTGGGACCTACGAGCAGTACTTC.